These T cell receptor beta chains were read from a single sample in a study of T-cell memory formation after mild COVID-19. TCRdb ran MiXCR on the 5' RACE reads and lists one entry per CDR3 protein. The repertoire consists of more than 80,000 distinct CDR3 sequences, with over 10% occurring once and the leading ten covering 27%. Specimen: PBMCs or a T cell subset sorted from them (not recorded which). The receptor set was obtained from an adult woman who had mild COVID-19 (a few samples of this study predate the infection). Cell type and time point are not known. The CDR3 runs from the conserved cysteine through the conserved F or W. D genes are given only for firm matches. Only some rows state a clone size, as once, few, many or a class for expanded clones.

d_call,v_call,clone_size,j_call,cdr3_nt,cdr3_aa
TRBD1,TRBV13,few,TRBJ2-1,TGTGCCAGCAGCTTAACGGACAGGGTGGGTGAGCAGTTCTTC,CASSLTDRVGEQFF
TRBD1,TRBV24-1,-,TRBJ2-5,TGTGCCACCAGTGAGGCCGGGACAGGGGGCCGAGAGACCCAGTACTTC,CATSEAGTGGRETQYF
TRBD1,TRBV13,-,TRBJ2-2,TGTGCCAGCAGCTTATGGGCTTTGGGACAGGGAGTTACCGGGGAGCTGTTTTTT,CASSLWALGQGVTGELFF
-,TRBV4-2,-,TRBJ1-5,TGTGCCAGCAGCCAAGAGGGCAGGGACGGGCAGCCCCAGCATTTT,CASSQEGRDGQPQHF
-,TRBV7-9,many,TRBJ2-1,TGTGCCAGCAGCTCCCGGGACCCCCACTCCTACAATGAGCAGTTCTTC,CASSSRDPHSYNEQFF
-,TRBV5-1,few,TRBJ2-3,TGCGCCAGCAGTCCCGCAGACCGGATTCGCACAGATACGCAGTATTTT,CASSPADRIRTDTQYF
-,TRBV29-1,few,TRBJ1-5,TGCAGCGTCGGGGCAGACTTATATCAGCCCCAGCATTTT,CSVGADLYQPQHF
TRBD2,TRBV4-3,-,TRBJ2-7,TGCGCCAGCAGCCAAGGTACTAGCGGGACCTACGAGCAGTACTTC,CASSQGTSGTYEQYF
TRBD2,TRBV7-9,many,TRBJ2-1,TGTGCCAGCAGCGACCTAAGCGGGGGGGCAGATAGGGATGAGCAGTTCTTC,CASSDLSGGADRDEQFF
-,TRBV21-1,-,TRBJ2-1,TGTGCCAGCAGCCCGTCTGGGTTCTTC,CASSPSGFF